Listed below are T cell receptor beta chains from one sample, sequenced in a study of neurological immune-mediated disorders. MiXCR, run by TCRdb on the 5' RACE reads, gives a single entry per CDR3 protein. Among about 80,000 distinct CDR3 sequences listed, less than 5.5% were seen once. Specimen: PBMCs. The receptor set was obtained from a woman aged 25 to 45 with multiple sclerosis. The CDR3 runs from the conserved cysteine through the conserved F or W. The order of the fields is J gene, clone size, V gene, D gene, CDR3 DNA, CDR3 protein. D genes are given only for firm matches. Size is stated for part of the rows, as once, few or many counts, or as a class when the clone is expanded.

TRBJ2-1	many	TRBV10-3	TRBD2	TGTGCGGCCGGGGGGGGCGTAACTAATGATGAGCAGTTCTTC	CAAGGGVTNDEQFF
TRBJ2-5	many	TRBV10-3	TRBD2	TGTGCCATCAGTGAAGGGACTAGCGGCGCACAAGAGACCCAGTACTTC	CAISEGTSGAQETQYF
TRBJ2-1	many	TRBV11-3	TRBD2	TGTGCCAGCAGCTTAAGTGAGGCTAGCGGCAATGAGCAGTTCTTC	CASSLSEASGNEQFF
TRBJ2-3	few	TRBV5-1	.	TGCGCCAGCAGTACCACAGGGTCTAGCACAGATACGCAGTATTTT	CASSTTGSSTDTQYF
TRBJ1-5	few	TRBV20-1	.	TGCAGTGCTAGAGTTGGGCGAGCTAATCAGCCCCAGCATTTT	CSARVGRANQPQHF
TRBJ1-1	many	TRBV7-9	.	TGTGCCAGCAGCTTAGCAGGGGGGCGTCTTGAAGCTTTCTTT	CASSLAGGRLEAFF
TRBJ2-3	few	TRBV5-1	.	TGCGCCAGCGGGAGCGGAAACACAGATACGCAGTATTTT	CASGSGNTDTQYF
TRBJ2-1	many	TRBV12-3/TRBV12-4	.	TGTGCCAGCAGTCCTTCTACTTACAATGAGCAGTTCTTC	CASSPSTYNEQFF
TRBJ1-1	many	TRBV5-1	TRBD1	TGCGCCAGCAGCACGGACAGGGGGAACACTGAAGCTTTCTTT	CASSTDRGNTEAFF
TRBJ2-5	many	TRBV11-2	TRBD1	TGTGCCAGCAGCTACAGGGGATTAAGGCAAGAGACCCAGTACTTC	CASSYRGLRQETQYF
TRBJ2-3	few	TRBV28	TRBD2	TGTGCCAGCAGTTTATCCCGCGGCGGGAGGGCAGGAGATACGCAGTATTTT	CASSLSRGGRAGDTQYF
TRBJ2-2	many	TRBV7-8	TRBD1	TGTGCCAGCAGAACCACAGGGGACACCGGGGAGCTGTTTTTT	CASRTTGDTGELFF
TRBJ2-3	many	TRBV20-1	.	TGCAGTGCTCGAAGACTCACAGATACGCAGTATTTT	CSARRLTDTQYF
TRBJ2-5	.	TRBV7-2	.	TGTGCCAGCAGCTTAGAGGGGCCAGGGGCCCCCCCAGAGACCCAGTACTTC	CASSLEGPGAPPETQYF
TRBJ2-3	many	TRBV6-6	TRBD2	TGTGCCAGCAGCCCCGGGCTAGCGGGAGCATCAGATACGCAGTATTTT	CASSPGLAGASDTQYF
TRBJ2-5	many	TRBV20-1	TRBD1	TGCAGTGCTAGAAAGGGGACAGGGAAAGAGACCCAGTACTTC	CSARKGTGKETQYF
TRBJ2-2	many	TRBV7-2	TRBD2	TGTGCCAGCAGCCCGACCAGGGAGGGCGGGGAGCTGTTTTTT	CASSPTREGGELFF
TRBJ1-1	many	TRBV5-1	.	TGCGCCAGCAGCTTGGCCGTGGGTGGCACTGAAGCTTTCTTT	CASSLAVGGTEAFF
TRBJ2-7	many	TRBV28	.	TGTGCCAGCACCTCCGGATCGGTGAGCTCCTACGAGCAGTACTTC	CASTSGSVSSYEQYF
TRBJ2-1	many	TRBV7-9	TRBD2	TGTGCCAGCGTTCCTCGGGAGGCTGAGCAGTTCTTC	CASVPREAEQFF
TRBJ1-1	few	TRBV7-6	TRBD1	TGTGCCAGCAGCTTAGGTGGATGGGGACAGGCCAAAGCTTTCTTT	CASSLGGWGQAKAFF
TRBJ1-3	.	TRBV19	.	TGTGCCAGTAAAGAACGAGGCACTGGAAACACCATATATTTT	CASKERGTGNTIYF
TRBJ2-5	many	TRBV5-1	.	TGCGCCAGCAGCTTGCGTCAGGTCGCGGGTGAGGCCCAGTACTTC	CASSLRQVAGEAQYF
TRBJ2-5	many	TRBV5-1	TRBD2	TGCGCCAGCAGCTCGGGGCCGGGAGGGGAGACCCAGTACTTC	CASSSGPGGETQYF
TRBJ2-3	many	TRBV5-1	.	TGCGCCAGCAGCTTGGCTCAAAACACAGATACGCAGTATTTT	CASSLAQNTDTQYF
TRBJ1-5	many	TRBV5-1	.	TGCGCCAGCAGCTTGGACGGGGCTCAGCCCCAGCATTTT	CASSLDGAQPQHF
TRBJ1-2	.	TRBV7-6	TRBD1	TGTGCCAGCAGCACTAGACAGGGCGGCTATGGCTACACCTTC	CASSTRQGGYGYTF
TRBJ1-4	many	TRBV5-1	TRBD1	TGCGCCAGCAGCTTGGGGACCGGGACAGCAAGCGGAAAACTGTTTTTT	CASSLGTGTASGKLFF
TRBJ2-5	.	TRBV5-1	TRBD2	TGCGCCAGCAGCTTGGCGGCAGCGGGGATCCAAGAGACCCAGTACTTC	CASSLAAAGIQETQYF
TRBJ2-3	.	TRBV7-2	.	TGTGCCAGCAGCCATATTAGGAATACGCAGTATTTT	CASSHIRNTQYF
TRBJ1-1	many	TRBV12-3/TRBV12-4	.	TGTGCCAGCAGTTTTTTGGACAAAAACACTGAAGCTTTCTTT	CASSFLDKNTEAFF
TRBJ1-1	many	TRBV27	.	TGTGCCAGCAGTTTAGTAGGGTTCACTGAAGCTTTCTTT	CASSLVGFTEAFF
TRBJ2-1	many	TRBV7-9	TRBD2	TGTGCCAGCAGCCCCTTAGCGGGAGTCGTTTACAATGAGCAGTTCTTC	CASSPLAGVVYNEQFF
TRBJ1-5	many	TRBV28	.	TGTGCCAGCAGGGAGGCCACGGGGGCCCTCACCGATCAGCCCCAGCATTTT	CASREATGALTDQPQHF
TRBJ2-1	many	TRBV20-1	TRBD2	TGCAGTGCTCCCTGGGGACTAGTAGGCAATGAGCAGTTCTTC	CSAPWGLVGNEQFF
TRBJ1-3	few	TRBV20-1	.	TGCAGTGCTCCTGCTGGGCCTGGCACCATATATTTT	CSAPAGPGTIYF
TRBJ2-3	many	TRBV10-3	.	TGTGCCATCAGTGAGAGAGGAAGGGCCGGAGATACGCAGTATTTT	CAISERGRAGDTQYF
TRBJ2-2	many	TRBV10-3	TRBD2	TGTGCCACGAGGGCTAGCGGTTCGAACACCGGGGAGCTGTTTTTT	CATRASGSNTGELFF
TRBJ1-2	few	TRBV20-1	TRBD1	TGCAGTGCTAGAGTAATACAGGGGGCGGGTGGCTACACCTTC	CSARVIQGAGGYTF
TRBJ1-1	many	TRBV20-1	.	TGCAGTGCTAGCGGGGTCGGCACTGAAGCTTTCTTT	CSASGVGTEAFF
TRBJ2-7	few	TRBV9	.	TGTGCCAGCAGCGTAGGGGCCAGTTCGTCCTACGAGCAGTACTTC	CASSVGASSSYEQYF
TRBJ1-3	few	TRBV12-3/TRBV12-4	.	TGTGCCAGCAGTCTGGAAAACACCATATATTTT	CASSLENTIYF
TRBJ2-6	many	TRBV5-6	.	TGTGCCAGCGAACTTACAGGCTCTGGGGCCAACGTCCTGACTTTC	CASELTGSGANVLTF
TRBJ2-3	many	TRBV28	.	TGTGCCAGCATCCACTCAGGCACAGATACGCAGTATTTT	CASIHSGTDTQYF
TRBJ1-5	.	TRBV7-3	.	TGTGCCAGCAGCTTAGGGCCCGCTACGCCCCAGCATTTT	CASSLGPATPQHF
TRBJ1-1	few	TRBV7-2	.	TGTGCCAGCAGTCCCATCCGGCGGCCTGGAGCTTTCTTT	CASSPIRRPGAFF
TRBJ1-1	many	TRBV20-1	.	TGCAGTGCCGGTGACGTTAACCGGAGGGGAGCTTTCTTT	CSAGDVNRRGAFF
TRBJ2-7	.	TRBV20-1	.	TGCAGTGCTAGAGACTTCCGGAGGACTAACGGAGGCTACGAGCAGTACTTC	CSARDFRRTNGGYEQYF
TRBJ2-7	many	TRBV5-1	TRBD2	TGCGCCAGCAGCAACCAAGGAGCGGGGAACGAGCAGTACTTC	CASSNQGAGNEQYF
TRBJ1-2	many	TRBV5-1	TRBD1	TGCGCCAGCAGCCGAGGGACAGGTTCTAACTATGGCTACACCTTC	CASSRGTGSNYGYTF
TRBJ1-1	many	TRBV20-1	.	TGCAGTGCAAGAAGCCATCGAGGGGACACTGAAGCTTTCTTT	CSARSHRGDTEAFF
TRBJ2-2	many	TRBV5-1	.	TGCGCCAGCAGCTTGGTGGCACAGGGGAACACCGGGGAGCTGTTTTTT	CASSLVAQGNTGELFF
TRBJ1-4	.	TRBV28	.	TGTGCCAGCAGCTACAGAGAAAATGAAAAACTGTTTTTT	CASSYRENEKLFF
TRBJ2-1	many	TRBV5-1	.	TGCGCCAGCAGTGCTAGCGTGGGGGACAATGAGCAGTTCTTC	CASSASVGDNEQFF